This T cell receptor beta chain derives from a study of cytomegalovirus exposure and HLA in healthy donors. General observations from the study: A list of 150 or so TCR beta chains associated with cytomegalovirus was given.

On this clone itself: Its antigen is as yet unknown.

In germline, CDR1 is SGHVS, CDR2 FQNEAQ. The CDR3 has 16 residues. V dropped 1 base and J dropped 1; count of bases not matched to a gene: 4. Both 60 Vbeta primers and 13 Jbeta primers went into the PCR. Here immunoSEQ multiplex PCR was the method, and the copy in TCRdb shows in-frame clones only, minus some. This sample has 150,000 to 200,000 clones, with about 63% found just once. The clonotype was recovered from a woman between 40 and 55 years old in good health and CMV-seropositive. Source material: PBMCs. J is TRBJ2-3 and V is TRBV7-8; TRBD2 matches at 8 bases. The CDR3 loop reads CASSLGRRGGTDTQYF. The CDR3 nucleotides read TGTGCCAGCAGCTTAGGGCGGCGGGGGGGCACAGATACGCAGTATTTT.